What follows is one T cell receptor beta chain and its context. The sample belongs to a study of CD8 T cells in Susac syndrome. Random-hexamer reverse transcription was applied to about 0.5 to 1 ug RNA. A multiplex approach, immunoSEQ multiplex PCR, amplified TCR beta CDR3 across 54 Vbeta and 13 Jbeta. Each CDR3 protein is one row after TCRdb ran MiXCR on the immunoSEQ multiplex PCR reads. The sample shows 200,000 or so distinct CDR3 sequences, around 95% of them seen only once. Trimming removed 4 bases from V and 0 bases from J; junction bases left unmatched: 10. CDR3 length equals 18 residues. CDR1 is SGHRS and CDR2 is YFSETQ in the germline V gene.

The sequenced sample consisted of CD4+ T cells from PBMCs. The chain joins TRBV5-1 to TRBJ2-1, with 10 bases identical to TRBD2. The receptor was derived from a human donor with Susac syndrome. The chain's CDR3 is CASSIDLAGASSYNEQFF. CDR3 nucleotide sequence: TGCGCCAGCAGCATCGACCTAGCGGGGGCGAGCTCCTACAATGAGCAGTTCTTC.